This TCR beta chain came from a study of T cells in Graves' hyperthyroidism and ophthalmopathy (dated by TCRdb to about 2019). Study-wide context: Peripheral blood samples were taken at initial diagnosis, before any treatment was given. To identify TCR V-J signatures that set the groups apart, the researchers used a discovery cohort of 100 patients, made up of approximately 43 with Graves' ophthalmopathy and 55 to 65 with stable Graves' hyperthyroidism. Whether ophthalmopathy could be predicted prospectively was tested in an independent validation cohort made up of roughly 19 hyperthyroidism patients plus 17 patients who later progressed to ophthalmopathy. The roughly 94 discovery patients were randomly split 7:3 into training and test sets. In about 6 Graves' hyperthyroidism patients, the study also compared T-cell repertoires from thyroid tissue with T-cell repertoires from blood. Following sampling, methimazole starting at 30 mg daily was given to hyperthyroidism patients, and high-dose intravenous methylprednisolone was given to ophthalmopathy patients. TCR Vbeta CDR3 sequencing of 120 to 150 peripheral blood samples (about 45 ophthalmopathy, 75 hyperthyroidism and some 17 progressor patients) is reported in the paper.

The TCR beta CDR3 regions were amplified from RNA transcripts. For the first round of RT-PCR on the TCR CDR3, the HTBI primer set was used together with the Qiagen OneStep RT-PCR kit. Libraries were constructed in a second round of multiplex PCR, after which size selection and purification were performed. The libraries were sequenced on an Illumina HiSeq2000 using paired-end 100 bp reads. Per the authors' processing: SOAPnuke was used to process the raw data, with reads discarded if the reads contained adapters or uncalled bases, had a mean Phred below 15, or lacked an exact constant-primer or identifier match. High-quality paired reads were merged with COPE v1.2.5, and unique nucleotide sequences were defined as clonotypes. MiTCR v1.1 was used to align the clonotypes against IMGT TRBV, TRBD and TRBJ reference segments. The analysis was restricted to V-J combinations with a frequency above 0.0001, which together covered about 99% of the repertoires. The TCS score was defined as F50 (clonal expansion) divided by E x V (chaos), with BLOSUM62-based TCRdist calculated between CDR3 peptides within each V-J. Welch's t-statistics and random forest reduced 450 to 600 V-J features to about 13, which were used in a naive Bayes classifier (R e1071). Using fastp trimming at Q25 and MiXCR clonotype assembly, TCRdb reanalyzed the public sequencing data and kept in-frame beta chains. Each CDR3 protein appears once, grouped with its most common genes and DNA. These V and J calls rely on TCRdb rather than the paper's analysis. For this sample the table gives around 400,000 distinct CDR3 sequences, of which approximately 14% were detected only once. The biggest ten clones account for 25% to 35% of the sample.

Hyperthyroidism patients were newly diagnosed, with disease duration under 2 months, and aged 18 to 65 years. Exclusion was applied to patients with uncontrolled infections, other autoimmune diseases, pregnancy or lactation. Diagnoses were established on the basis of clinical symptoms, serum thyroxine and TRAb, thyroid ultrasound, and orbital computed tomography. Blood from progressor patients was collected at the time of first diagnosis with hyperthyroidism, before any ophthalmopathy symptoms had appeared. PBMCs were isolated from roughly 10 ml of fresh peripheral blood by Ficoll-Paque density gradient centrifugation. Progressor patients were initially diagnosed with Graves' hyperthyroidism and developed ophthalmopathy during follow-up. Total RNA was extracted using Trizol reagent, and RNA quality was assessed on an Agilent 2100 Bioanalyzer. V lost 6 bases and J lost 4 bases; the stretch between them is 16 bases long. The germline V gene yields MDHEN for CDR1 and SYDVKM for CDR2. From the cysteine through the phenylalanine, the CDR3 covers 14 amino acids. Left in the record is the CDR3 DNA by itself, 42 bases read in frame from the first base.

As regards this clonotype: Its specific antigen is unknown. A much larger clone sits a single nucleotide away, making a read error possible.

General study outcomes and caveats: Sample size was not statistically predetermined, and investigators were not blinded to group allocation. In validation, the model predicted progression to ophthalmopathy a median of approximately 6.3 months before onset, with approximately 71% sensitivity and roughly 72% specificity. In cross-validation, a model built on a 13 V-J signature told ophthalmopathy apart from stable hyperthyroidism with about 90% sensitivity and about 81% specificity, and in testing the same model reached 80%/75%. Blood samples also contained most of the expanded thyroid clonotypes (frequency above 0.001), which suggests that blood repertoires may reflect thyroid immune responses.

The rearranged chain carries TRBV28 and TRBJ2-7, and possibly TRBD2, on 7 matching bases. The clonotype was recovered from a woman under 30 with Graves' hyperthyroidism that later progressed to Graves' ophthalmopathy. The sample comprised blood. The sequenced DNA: TGTGCCAGCAGCCGGGGGAGGGGGGCGTACGAGCAGTACTTC. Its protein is CASSRGRGAYEQYF.